Here is one T cell receptor beta chain with its context. Antigen: not known. This record belongs to a study of cytomegalovirus exposure and HLA in healthy donors. Germline lookup yields CDR1 SGHRS and CDR2 YFSETQ. This CDR3 has 16 amino acids. After removal of 0 bases from V and 4 bases from J, the junction contained 7 bases not matched to a gene. Primers included in the PCR were 60 Vbeta and 13 Jbeta primers. Method: immunoSEQ multiplex PCR; TCRdb's copy keeps in-frame clones and lacks some. The table lists tens of thousands of clones, around 72% of them singletons. Study-level results: Listed as cytomegalovirus-associated were 150 or so TCR beta chains. According to reports, the classifier identified cytomegalovirus status with high specificity and sensitivity. Rarity characterized most TCR sequences, yet some public TCRs appeared in many donors. Later analysis revealed greater clonal expansion in HLA-associated TCR beta chains than in equally common others.

The receptor was derived from a woman in her 30s in good health and CMV-seronegative. Sequenced material: PBMCs. The rearrangement joins TRBV5-1 to TRBJ2-1; 7 nucleotides align to TRBD2. As DNA, the CDR3 is TGCGCCAGCAGCTTGGGACTAGCCCACTTATACAATGAGCAGTTCTTC. Encoded protein: CASSLGLAHLYNEQFF.